These T cell receptor beta chains were read from a single sample in a study of glioma-infiltrating T cells after dendritic cell vaccination. Some clones are missing from TCRdb's copy, which holds only in-frame ones; the method was immunoSEQ multiplex PCR. The sample holds about 58,000 clones, just under 85% seen once. The sample consisted of blood, taken after dendritic cell vaccination. The receptors stem from a human donor with glioblastoma. CDR3s include the opening cysteine and the closing phenylalanine or tryptophan. A D gene is named only where the DNA matches it firmly. Not all rows give a size; the values are once, few, many and, for expanded clones, a class.

d_gene	abundance	v_gene	j_gene	CDR3aa	CDR3nt
TRBD2	NA	TRBV6-1	TRBJ2-1	CASRQLAGAYNEQFF	TGTGCCAGCAGGCAACTAGCGGGGGCCTACAATGAGCAGTTCTTC
TRBD2	few	TRBV7-2	TRBJ2-3	CASSLATSGGADTQYF	TGTGCCAGCAGCTTAGCGACTAGCGGGGGAGCAGATACGCAGTATTTT
TRBD2	NA	TRBV7-3	TRBJ2-4	CASSPIGSGEAKNIQYF	TGTGCCAGCAGCCCCATCGGAAGCGGGGAGGCCAAAAACATTCAGTACTTC
TRBD2	once	TRBV6-6	TRBJ2-5	CASSLAGARGETQYF	TGTGCCAGCAGTTTAGCGGGGGCCCGGGGGGAGACCCAGTACTTC
TRBD2	NA	TRBV25-1	TRBJ2-1	CARFPGLAEDLYNEQFF	TGTGCCAGGTTCCCGGGACTAGCGGAGGATCTCTACAATGAGCAGTTCTTC
TRBD1	few	TRBV4-3	TRBJ1-4	CASSLRDRDEKLFF	TGCGCCAGCAGCCTCCGGGACAGGGATGAAAAACTGTTTTTT
TRBD2	once	TRBV7-2	TRBJ2-5	CASSLGYLADKETQYF	TGTGCCAGCAGCTTAGGGTACCTAGCGGATAAAGAGACCCAGTACTTC
NA	NA	TRBV10-3	TRBJ1-1	CAISTDGFENTEAFF	TGTGCCATCAGTACAGACGGATTTGAGAACACTGAAGCTTTCTTT
TRBD2	NA	TRBV30	TRBJ2-5	CAWRTAGGLVETQYF	TGTGCCTGGAGAACAGCGGGGGGCCTCGTTGAGACCCAGTACTTC
NA	once	TRBV27	TRBJ2-7	CASSFTSRNFEQYF	TGTGCCAGCAGTTTTACGTCCAGGAATTTCGAGCAGTACTTC
TRBD1	NA	TRBV6-1	TRBJ2-7	CASSPDRGSNEQYF	TGTGCCAGCAGCCCGGACAGGGGTAGCAACGAGCAGTACTTC
NA	NA	TRBV30	TRBJ1-1	CAWSVEYRNTEAFF	TGTGCCTGGAGTGTAGAATACAGGAACACTGAAGCTTTCTTT
NA	few	TRBV30	TRBJ1-1	CAWSKATPNTEAFF	TGTGCCTGGAGTAAGGCGACTCCGAACACTGAAGCTTTCTTT
NA	NA	TRBV7-2	TRBJ1-3	CASSLAGPGNTIYF	TGTGCCAGCAGCTTAGCCGGTCCTGGAAACACCATATATTTT
TRBD1	NA	TRBV4-3	TRBJ1-5	CASSQDSFGTVNQPQHF	TGCGCCAGCAGCCAAGATAGCTTCGGGACAGTCAATCAGCCCCAGCATTTT
TRBD2	NA	TRBV7-8	TRBJ2-3	CASAGGDTDTQYF	TGTGCCAGCGCCGGGGGGGACACAGATACGCAGTATTTT
NA	NA	TRBV5-6	TRBJ1-4	CASSSPEVEKLFF	TGTGCCAGCAGCTCCCCGGAGGTTGAAAAACTGTTTTTT
NA	few	TRBV5-1	TRBJ2-3	CASSLSLGLTDTQYF	TGCGCCAGCAGCTTGTCCCTTGGACTCACAGATACGCAGTATTTT
NA	NA	TRBV19	TRBJ2-7	CASSFGTTYEQYF	TGTGCCAGTAGCTTCGGGACAACATACGAGCAGTACTTC
TRBD1	NA	TRBV5-5	TRBJ2-7	CASSLTGAYEQYF	TGTGCCAGCAGCTTGACAGGGGCCTACGAGCAGTACTTC
TRBD1	NA	TRBV7-8	TRBJ1-4	CASSLMGTGVEKLFF	TGTGCCAGCAGCCTAATGGGGACAGGGGTTGAAAAACTGTTTTTT
NA	NA	TRBV5-4	TRBJ1-3	CASSPGRPLSGNTIYF	TGTGCCAGCAGCCCCGGGAGGCCCCTCTCTGGAAACACCATATATTTT
NA	NA	TRBV21-1	TRBJ2-7	CASKRDREDVDGRYEQYF	TGTGCCAGCAAACGGGACAGGGAGGATGTCGATGGCCGCTACGAGCAGTACTTC
TRBD1	NA	TRBV7-9	TRBJ2-1	CASSLGQGEYNEQFF	TGTGCCAGCAGCTTAGGGCAGGGGGAGTACAATGAGCAGTTCTTC
NA	few	TRBV7-2	TRBJ1-6	CASSLVGGENSPLHF	TGTGCCAGCAGCTTAGTGGGGGGTGAGAATTCACCCCTCCACTTT
TRBD1	NA	TRBV10-1	TRBJ2-1	CASSGEGGGLWNEQFF	TGCGCCAGCAGTGGGGAAGGGGGCGGCCTGTGGAATGAGCAGTTCTTC
NA	NA	TRBV30	TRBJ2-7	CAWSVVGRRYEQYF	TGTGCCTGGAGTGTAGTAGGGAGGCGGTACGAGCAGTACTTC
NA	NA	TRBV5-6	TRBJ1-3	CASSYVWGATGNTIYF	TGTGCCAGCAGCTATGTCTGGGGCGCGACTGGAAACACCATATATTTT
TRBD1	NA	TRBV19	TRBJ1-1	CASSTQGGTVLNTEAFF	TGTGCCAGTAGTACCCAGGGTGGGACAGTACTAAACACTGAAGCTTTCTTT
NA	NA	TRBV7-8	TRBJ1-2	CASSYLDRYGYTF	TGTGCCAGCAGCTACCTAGACCGCTATGGCTACACCTTC
NA	NA	TRBV7-3	TRBJ2-3	CASSLRQGSDTQYF	TGTGCCAGCAGCTTAAGGCAGGGTTCAGATACGCAGTATTTT
NA	NA	TRBV11-2	TRBJ1-2	CASSTQGYGYTF	TGTGCCAGCAGCACACAGGGTTATGGCTACACCTTC
TRBD1	few	TRBV14	TRBJ1-6	CASSQGQGLNSPLHF	TGTGCCAGCAGTCAAGGACAGGGCCTTAATTCACCCCTCCACTTT
NA	NA	TRBV6-1	TRBJ1-1	CASSERGGRNTEAFF	TGTGCCAGCAGTGAAAGGGGGGGGCGGAACACTGAAGCTTTCTTT
NA	few	TRBV7-9	TRBJ1-2	CASSLAAGKRGYGYTF	TGTGCCAGCAGCTTAGCAGCGGGGAAGCGCGGCTATGGCTACACCTTC
NA	NA	TRBV30	TRBJ1-2	CAWRPPGGLAYGYTF	TGTGCCTGGAGGCCCCCAGGAGGGCTGGCCTATGGCTACACCTTC
TRBD1	NA	TRBV5-4	TRBJ1-2	CASTDRDLGGYTF	TGTGCCAGCACTGACAGGGACCTGGGTGGCTACACCTTC
NA	once	TRBV5-4	TRBJ2-6	CASSPSRPGVGANVLTF	TGTGCCAGCAGCCCGTCCCGCCCAGGGGTAGGGGCCAACGTCCTGACTTTC
NA	NA	TRBV4-1	TRBJ1-1	CASSQRTGMNTEAFF	TGCGCCAGCAGCCAACGGACGGGGATGAACACTGAAGCTTTCTTT
TRBD2	NA	TRBV30	TRBJ2-5	CAWSPGLGVGTQYF	TGTGCTTGGAGTCCGGGACTAGGGGTGGGGACCCAGTACTTC
NA	NA	TRBV11-2	TRBJ2-5	CASSLNRGTEETQYF	TGTGCCAGCAGCTTAAATCGGGGGACGGAAGAGACCCAGTACTTC
TRBD1	NA	TRBV2	TRBJ2-2	CASKGANTGELFF	TGTGCCAGCAAGGGGGCAAACACCGGGGAGCTGTTTTTT